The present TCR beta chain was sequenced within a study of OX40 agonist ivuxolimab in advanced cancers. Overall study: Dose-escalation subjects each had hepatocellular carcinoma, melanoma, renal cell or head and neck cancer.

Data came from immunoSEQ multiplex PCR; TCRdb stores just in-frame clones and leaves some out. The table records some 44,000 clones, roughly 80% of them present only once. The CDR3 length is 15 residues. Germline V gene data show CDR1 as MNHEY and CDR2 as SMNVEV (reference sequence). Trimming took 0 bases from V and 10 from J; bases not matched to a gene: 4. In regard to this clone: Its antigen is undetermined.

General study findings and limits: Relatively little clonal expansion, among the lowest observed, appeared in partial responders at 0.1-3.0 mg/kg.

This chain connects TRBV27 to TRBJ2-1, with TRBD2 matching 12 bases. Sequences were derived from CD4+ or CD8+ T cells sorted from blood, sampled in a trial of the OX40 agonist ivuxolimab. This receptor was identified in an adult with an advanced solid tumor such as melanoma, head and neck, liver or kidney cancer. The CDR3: CASSLSYGLAGEQFF. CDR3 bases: TGTGCCAGCAGTTTATCCTACGGACTAGCGGGAGAGCAGTTCTTC.